This record looks at one T cell receptor (beta chain) sequence and its context. No antigen is known for it. No quality values exist for individual bases; no much larger clone is one base distant. The source of the sample is a study of molecular identifiers for immune sequencing clone quantification (dated by TCRdb to 2017 to 2018). A note on the overall study: For a replicate experiment, RNA from approximately 20,000 or 100,000 naive CD8 T cells was divided into five aliquots, of which four were sequenced. The study was a methods study using CD8 T cells to benchmark molecular-identifier clustering-based TCR repertoire sequencing (MIDCIRS) and TCR RNA copy counting.

The library was generated by PCR. The sequencing machine was an Illumina HiSeq 4000. Bulk TCR libraries were prepared as previously described, using TCR primers listed in Table S5. Purification of total RNA was performed with the Qiagen AllPrep DNA/RNA kit. Before analysis, reads from multiple sequencing runs of the same library were pooled. As for the authors' bioinformatics: Reads were retained only if their TCR constant sequence matched exactly, and those retained reads were trimmed to 150 nt and grouped according to their 12-nt molecular barcodes. Within each barcode group, reads were sub-clustered at a 15% Levenshtein threshold, and quality-weighted consensus sequences were built per RNA molecule. Non-functional sequences were filtered out, along with any lower-count sequence sitting one edit away from another sequence. Based on fitting two negative binomial distributions, any barcode sub-cluster with under 20% of the maximum read count was discarded. TCRdb reworked the public reads: Q25 trimming with fastp, MiXCR clone assembly, productive beta chains retained. Each record represents a unique CDR3 protein, reported with the most common genes and DNA among its rows. TCRdb, not the authors, supplied the V and J calls. The sample records some 65,000 distinct CDR3 sequences, less than 20% of which are singletons. The top ten hold 1.5% to 1.9% of the sample.

Libraries of naive CD8 T cells were generated from roughly 21,000 to 960,000 sorted cells, with 10%, 30% or 50% of the purified RNA used. On a BD FACSAria II, naive CD8 T cells were FACS-sorted as CD8+CD4-CCR7+CD45RA+ and collected into RLT Plus buffer. To test detection sensitivity, Jurkat RNA equal to under 13 TCR copies was added to samples of 20,000-1,000,000 naive CD8 T cells. CD8 T cells were enriched with RosetteSep CD8+ T Cell Enrichment Cocktail and Ficoll-Paque, followed by ACK red cell lysis. Study-wide findings and limitations: When barcode sub-clustering was omitted, TCR diversity was inflated by chimeric consensus sequences, with chimeras reaching as high as 47%. The naive libraries included spiked-in Jurkat TCR RNA (10 copies' worth), and this Jurkat TCR RNA is not part of the donor repertoire. Spiked-in Jurkat TCR RNA equal to a single cell's worth was reported to be detectable even within 1,100,000 naive CD8 T cells. Modeling indicated roughly 3.2 TCR RNA copies recovered per cell, compared with about 9.4 by digital PCR, which implies a capture efficiency of approximately 31%. Highly expanded clone sizes could be underestimated if identical TCR molecules share a barcode. In CMV-specific effector cells, clones with more than 20 RNA copies contained over 99% of molecules, whereas in naive cells such clones contained under 1% of molecules.

Trimming removed 4 bases from V and 4 bases from J, leaving 7 bases between the germline ends. CDR3 length: 13 amino acids, cysteine to phenylalanine. The read is trimmed to its CDR3 DNA, 39 bases read in frame from base 1. The germline V gene (reference sequence) sets CDR1 to MNHEY and CDR2 to SMNVEV. Rearrangement joined TRBV27 to TRBJ2-2; the D gene assignment is ambiguous. This TCR came from a human donor in good health. Some libraries in this study had Jurkat cell RNA spiked in. The sequenced material came from naive CD8+ T cells from blood, with Jurkat cell RNA spiked in. The sample's cell subset or site label, decoded: FACS-sorted CD8+CD4-CCR7+CD45RA+ naive T cells. The CDR3 is CASSYRGTGELFF. The nucleotides are TGTGCCAGCAGTTACAGAGGCACCGGGGAGCTGTTTTTT.